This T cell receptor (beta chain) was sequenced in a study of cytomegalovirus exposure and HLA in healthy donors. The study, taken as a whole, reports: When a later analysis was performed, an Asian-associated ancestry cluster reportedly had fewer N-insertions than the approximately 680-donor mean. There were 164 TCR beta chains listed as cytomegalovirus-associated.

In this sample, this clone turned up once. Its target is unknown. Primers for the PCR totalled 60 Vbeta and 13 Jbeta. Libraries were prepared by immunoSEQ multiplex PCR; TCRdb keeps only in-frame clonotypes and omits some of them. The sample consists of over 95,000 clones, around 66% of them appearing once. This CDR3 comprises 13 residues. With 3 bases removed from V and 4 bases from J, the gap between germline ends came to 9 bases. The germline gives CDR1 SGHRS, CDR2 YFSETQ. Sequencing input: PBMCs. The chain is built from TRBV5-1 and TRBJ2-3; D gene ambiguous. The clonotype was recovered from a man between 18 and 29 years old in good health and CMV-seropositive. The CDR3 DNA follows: TGCGCCAGCAGCTATTCGACACCAGATACGCAGTATTTT. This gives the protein CASSYSTPDTQYF.